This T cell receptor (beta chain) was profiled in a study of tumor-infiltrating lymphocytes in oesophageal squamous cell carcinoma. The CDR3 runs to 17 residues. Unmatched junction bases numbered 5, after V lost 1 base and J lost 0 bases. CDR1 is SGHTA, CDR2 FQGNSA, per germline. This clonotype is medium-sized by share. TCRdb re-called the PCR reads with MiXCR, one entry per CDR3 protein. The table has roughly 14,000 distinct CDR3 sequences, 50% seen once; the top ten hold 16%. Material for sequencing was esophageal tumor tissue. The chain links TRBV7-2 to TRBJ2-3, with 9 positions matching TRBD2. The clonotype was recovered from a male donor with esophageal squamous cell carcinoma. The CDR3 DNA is TGTGCCAGCAGCTTAGTAGCGGGACTAGCTAGCACAGATACGCAGTATTTT. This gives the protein CASSLVAGLASTDTQYF.